This TCR beta chain is from a study of CD8+CD57+ T cells in acquired aplastic anemia. The overall study: The average for DNA from sorted CD4+ and CD8+ cells was 3.2 ug.

V lost 6 bases and J lost 3; bases outside the gene matches: 6. The CDR3 spans 13 residues. From germline, CDR1 is DFQATT and CDR2 SNEGSKA (reference sequence). It was patients with CD8+CD57+ cell expansion by flow cytometry who were chosen for sequencing. Study-wide points: Found in both controls and patients were about 30 CD8+ CDR3 sequences. Between patients and controls, CD8+ Simpson's diversity did not vary significantly.

Note on this clonotype: The antigen remains unidentified.

The template for TCR beta VDJ and CDR3 sequence profiling was genomic DNA. TCRdb re-called the reads through MiXCR, storing one row per CDR3 protein. The sample has roughly 250,000 distinct CDR3 sequences, roughly 82% seen once. The chain is built from TRBV20-1 and TRBJ2-7; 9 nucleotides agree with TRBD2. This receptor was taken from a human donor with aplastic anemia. Sequences were obtained from sorted CD4+, CD8+, or CD8+CD57+ T cells (not recorded which) from PBMCs. The CDR3 DNA reads as TGCAGTGCCCCCCTAGCGGGATTCTACGAGCAGTACTTC. Protein sequence: CSAPLAGFYEQYF.